These 23 T cell receptor beta chains were sequenced from one sample in a study of cytomegalovirus exposure and HLA in healthy donors. The PCR had 60 Vbeta and 13 Jbeta primers. Sequencing used immunoSEQ multiplex PCR; TCRdb keeps in-frame clones, though not all of them. The table shows over 110,000 clones, with around three quarters occurring only once. Sequencing used PBMCs. Source of these receptors: a woman aged 40 to 49 in good health and CMV-seropositive.

As for this clone: A junction boundary mismatches the germline segment, possibly from a read error. This chain connects TRBV11-2 to TRBJ1-2; 9 bases align to TRBD1. The germline V gene encodes CDR1 SGHAT and CDR2 FQNNGV. This CDR3 contains 12 residues. The CDR3 spells CASSLDMDRGAF. The CDR3 DNA is TGTGCCAGCAGCTTAGATATGGACAGGGGTGCCTTC.

As DNA, the CDR3 is TGTGCCAGCAGTTTTCGACTAGCGGGAGGCACTATCACCGGGGAGCTGTTTTTT. Translation gives CASSFRLAGGTITGELFF. The chain couples TRBV27 to TRBJ2-2; 13 nucleotides agree with TRBD2. J was trimmed by 4 bases and V by 3 bases; bases with no gene match: 8. This CDR3 has 18 amino acids. Germline V gives CDR1 MNHEY, CDR2 SMNVEV (reference sequence).

The chain links TRBV10-1 to TRBJ2-3, with 12 bases aligning to TRBD2. CDR1 is WNHNN and CDR2 is SYGVQD in the germline V gene (reference sequence). This CDR3 has 15 amino acids. Germline trimming cut 3 bases from V and 3 bases from J; bases unmatched to any gene: 1. CDR3 residues: CASSDGTSGTDTQYF. In nucleotides, the CDR3 is TGCGCCAGCAGTGATGGGACTAGCGGGACAGATACGCAGTATTTT.

The chain is built from TRBV19 and TRBJ2-7, with D possibly being TRBD2 (5 bases). Germline V lookup: CDR1 LNHDA, CDR2 SQIVND (reference sequence). Trimming took 3 bases from V and 2 from J, leaving 11 bases between them. This CDR3 has 14 residues. The CDR3: CASSIREIPYEQYF. CDR3 DNA sequence: TGTGCCAGTAGTATTAGGGAGATACCCTACGAGCAGTACTTC.

The table lists this clone with a few counts. The rearrangement joins TRBV7-8 to TRBJ2-7; 8 bases line up with TRBD2. J was trimmed by 6 bases and V by 3 bases; bases with no gene match: 13. Per the germline V gene, CDR1 is SGHVS and CDR2 is FQNEAQ. CDR3 length equals 16 residues. CDR3 protein: CASSFKFGGGIGEQYF. CDR3 nucleotides: TGTGCCAGCAGCTTTAAGTTTGGCGGGGGGATTGGCGAGCAGTACTTC. The variable domain in full, completed from reference TRBV7-8 and TRBJ2-7, reads GAGVSQSPRYKVAKRGQDVALRCDPISGHVSLFWYQQALGQGPEFLTYFQNEAQLDKSGLPSDRFFAERPEGSVSTLKIQRTQQEDSAVYLCASSFKFGGGIGEQYFGPGTRLTVT.

This clone showed up just once. This chain connects TRBV2 to TRBJ1-2, with D maybe TRBD1 (5 bases). The V end lost 3 bases, the J end lost 4 bases, and 12 bases lay between the germline ends. Germline CDR1 reads SNHLY; CDR2 reads FYNNEI. The CDR3 extends over 14 amino acids. The CDR3 DNA reads TGTGCCAGCAGTGACAGGGCCTTGGGCTATGGCTACACCTTC. Translated: CASSDRALGYGYTF. Full variable domain (outside the CDR3, taken from reference TRBV2 and TRBJ1-2): EPEVTQTPSHQVTQMGQEVILRCVPISNHLYFYWYRQILGQKVEFLVSFYNNEISEKSEIFDDQFSVERPDGSNFTLKIRSTKLEDSAMYFCASSDRALGYGYTFGSGTRLTVV.

V gene TRBV13 combines with J gene TRBJ2-5; 11 bases are shared with TRBD2. Losses at the gene ends were 4 bases for V and 2 bases for J; bases not matched to a gene: 6. The CDR3 has 16 amino acids. CDR1 is PRHDT and CDR2 is FYEKMQ in the germline V gene (reference sequence). CDR3 nucleotide sequence: TGTGCCAGCAGCTACCGACTAGCGGGAATGCAAGAGACCCAGTACTTC. Its translation: CASSYRLAGMQETQYF. Full variable domain (outside the CDR3, taken from reference TRBV13 and TRBJ2-5): AAGVIQSPRHLIKEKRETATLKCYPIPRHDTVYWYQQGPGQDPQFLISFYEKMQSDKGSIPDRFSAQQFSDYHSELNMSSLELGDSALYFCASSYRLAGMQETQYFGPGTRLLVL.

This chain connects TRBV28 to TRBJ2-5; D perhaps matches TRBD2 (5 bases). Trimming pared 3 bases from V and 8 bases from J, leaving 16 bases between. The CDR3 loop spans 14 amino acids. Germline loops: CDR1 MDHEN, CDR2 SYDVKM. This chain's CDR3 is CASSFKVLGATQYF. The DNA of the CDR3 is TGTGCCAGCAGTTTTAAGGTTCTGGGAGCAACCCAGTACTTC. Supplemented by reference TRBV28 and TRBJ2-5, the full variable domain reads DVKVTQSSRYLVKRTGEKVFLECVQDMDHENMFWYRQDPGLGLRLIYFSYDVKMKEKGDIPEGYSVSREKKERFSLILESASTNQTSMYLCASSFKVLGATQYFGPGTRLLVL.

The V and J genes are TRBV19 and TRBJ2-1; 7 bases fit TRBD2. This CDR3 is 14 amino acids long. Trimming at V came to 8 bases and at J to 3 bases, leaving 7 bases not matched to a gene. Germline V gene sequence: CDR1 LNHDA, CDR2 SQIVND (reference sequence). The CDR3 sequence is CASSGGRLYNEQFF. The CDR3 region has the DNA TGTGCCAGTTCCGGGGGGAGACTCTACAATGAGCAGTTCTTC.

The chain links TRBV6-1 to TRBJ2-7, with D unresolved. The V gene's germline CDR1 is MNHNS and CDR2 SASEGT. V lost 8 bases to trimming and J lost 1 base, with 15 bases between them. The CDR3 is 14 residues long. The DNA of the CDR3 is TGTGCCAGCGCCCCAGGAAACCCATCCTACGAGCAGTACTTC. Protein: CASAPGNPSYEQYF.

This chain uses TRBV19 with TRBJ1-1; D is possibly TRBD1 (6 bases). Trimming stripped 3 bases from V and 4 bases from J, with 15 bases between. CDR1 is LNHDA, CDR2 SQIVND, per germline (reference sequence). This CDR3 contains 15 residues. CDR3 protein: CASSMDRGGRTEAFF. CDR3 sequence (DNA): TGTGCCAGTAGTATGGACAGAGGGGGACGCACTGAAGCTTTCTTT.

The V call is TRBV6-1, the J call TRBJ1-2, with a possible D match to TRBD1 (6 bases). Germline CDR1 is MNHNS and CDR2 is SASEGT. This CDR3 region has 13 residues. V was trimmed by 4 bases and J by 4 bases, leaving 10 bases between them. The CDR3: CASSGGQLYGYTF. CDR3 nucleotide sequence: TGTGCCAGCAGTGGAGGACAGCTCTATGGCTACACCTTC.

The V call is TRBV18, the J call TRBJ2-3; no definite D call. V dropped 6 bases and J dropped 4 bases, with 11 bases sitting between them. This CDR3 has 13 amino acids. The V gene's germline CDR1 is KGHSH and CDR2 LQKENI. This chain's CDR3 is CASSDLDADTQYF. DNA of the CDR3: TGTGCCAGCTCGGATCTAGACGCAGATACGCAGTATTTT.

As DNA, the CDR3 is TGTGCCAGCAGTGACCCCGGGACAGGGGGCGTTGGCTACACCTTC. It translates to CASSDPGTGGVGYTF. The chain employs TRBV25-1 and TRBJ1-2, with 12 bases aligning to TRBD1. J gave up 7 bases and V 3 bases, and 6 bases lay outside the gene matches. The CDR3 contains 15 residues. Per germline, CDR1 MGHDK and CDR2 SYGVNS.

V usage is TRBV29-1 and J usage is TRBJ1-1; 7 bases fit TRBD1. The J segment lost 1 base and the V segment lost 7 bases, leaving 6 bases of the junction unmatched. The germline gives CDR1 SQVTM, CDR2 ANQGSEA. The CDR3 runs to 13 residues. CDR3 loop: CSGSGQRNTEAFF. In nucleotides, the CDR3 is TGCAGCGGATCGGGACAGAGGAACACTGAAGCTTTCTTT.

The chain joins TRBV18 to TRBJ2-4; TRBD1 matches at 7 bases. The length of the CDR3 is 14 residues. The V and J ends lost 2 bases and 6 bases, in that order; junction bases with no gene match: 4. Germline CDR1 KGHSH, CDR2 LQKENI. The CDR3 DNA reads as TGTGCCAGCTCACCAGTCACAGGGGTAAACATTCAGTACTTC. This sequence encodes CASSPVTGVNIQYF.

The chain recombines TRBV6-1 with TRBJ1-2; 10 nucleotides line up with TRBD1. The germline V gene encodes CDR1 MNHNS and CDR2 SASEGT. The CDR3 extends over 15 amino acids. The V and J ends lost 6 bases and 10 bases, in that order; junction bases with no gene match: 14. CDR3 sequence (DNA): TGTGCCAGCAGCCGACAAACCCCGGGACAGGGGACCTACACCTTC. Translated, it gives CASSRQTPGQGTYTF.

The V gene is TRBV6-5, the J gene TRBJ2-3; 10 bases are shared with TRBD2. The V gene's germline CDR1 is MNHEY and CDR2 SVGAGI. The junction had 7 bases not matched to a gene; V was cut back by 6 bases and J by 4 bases. CDR3 length equals 15 residues. The CDR3 DNA follows: TGTGCCAGCAGCCGTGTAGCGGGAGGCTCAGATACGCAGTATTTT. Protein product: CASSRVAGGSDTQYF.

The chain recombines TRBV7-9 with TRBJ1-4; the match to TRBD1 covers 10 bases. This CDR3 is built from 17 residues. Trimming at V came to 3 bases and at J to 2 bases, leaving 6 bases not matched to a gene. CDR1 is SEHNR and CDR2 is FQNEAQ in the germline V gene (reference sequence). CDR3 region: CASSFLRGQGTNEKLFF. For the CDR3, the DNA is TGTGCCAGCAGCTTCCTGCGGGGACAGGGGACTAATGAAAAACTGTTTTTT.

CDR3: CASSLVSGRYEQYF. The DNA of the CDR3 is TGTGCCAGCAGCTTAGTTAGCGGGAGATACGAGCAGTACTTC. V is TRBV7-2 and J is TRBJ2-7; TRBD2 aligns across 9 bases. Germline V gene lookup returns CDR1 SGHTA and CDR2 FQGNSA. The CDR3 has 14 amino acids. The V segment lost 1 base and the J segment 4 bases; nucleotides outside the gene matches: 2.

V usage is TRBV5-5 and J usage is TRBJ2-7; maybe TRBD1 (5 bases). The CDR3 is 14 residues long. Trimming pared 0 bases from V and 3 bases from J, leaving 10 bases between. Germline values: CDR1 SGHKS, CDR2 YYEKEE (reference sequence). The CDR3 sequence is CASSLAQEIYEQYF. CDR3 coding DNA: TGTGCCAGCAGCTTGGCACAGGAAATCTACGAGCAGTACTTC.

The chain recombines TRBV5-1 with TRBJ2-7, with 9 bases identical to TRBD2. The ends lost 3 bases at V and 0 bases at J; junction bases unmatched: 7. This CDR3 is built from 16 residues. Germline V gene data show CDR1 as SGHRS and CDR2 as YFSETQ. The CDR3 DNA reads as TGCGCCAGCAGCTGGGGCTCGACTAGCGGCTCCTACGAGCAGTACTTC. Amino acids: CASSWGSTSGSYEQYF.

The rearrangement links TRBV19 to TRBJ1-5; TRBD1 might be the D (5 bases). CDR1 LNHDA and CDR2 SQIVND come from the germline V gene (reference sequence). V was pared by 5 bases and J by 9 bases, with 17 bases between. CDR3 length: 14 amino acids. The CDR3 is CASSPAGGGRPQHF. CDR3 DNA sequence: TGTGCCAGTAGTCCAGCGGGGGGAGGGAGGCCCCAGCATTTT.